These T cell receptor beta chains were read from a single sample in a study of blood T cell repertoires in COVID-19. Profiling relied on immunoSEQ multiplex PCR, and the TCRdb table lists in-frame clones only, not all of them. The repertoire holds approximately 250,000 clones, with around four fifths as singletons. The sample taken for sequencing was peripheral blood. The receptors originated from a man between 60 and 70 years old with acute or convalescent COVID-19. Both conserved end residues are part of each CDR3. Each record gives: clone size, D gene, V gene, J gene, CDR3 DNA, CDR3 protein. The D gene is left open where the match is weak. Part of the rows lack a size; the others show once, few, many or a class for expanded clones.

.	TRBD1	TRBV5-1	TRBJ2-3	TGCGCCAGCAGCCTGGGACAGCGCACAGATACGCAGTATTTT	CASSLGQRTDTQYF
.	.	TRBV6-2/TRBV6-3	TRBJ1-4	TGTGCCAGCAGCTCCGGACTCGTTGGTAATGAAAAACTGTTTTTT	CASSSGLVGNEKLFF
.	TRBD1	TRBV19	TRBJ1-5	TGTGCCAGTAGGCAGGGGGCGAATAGCAATCAGCCCCAGCATTTT	CASRQGANSNQPQHF
.	TRBD1	TRBV7-9	TRBJ2-7	TGTGCCAGCAGCCAAGGACAGGGTTCGTCCGAGCAGTACTTC	CASSQGQGSSEQYF
few	.	TRBV28	TRBJ2-4	TGTGCCAGCAGTTTAGGGACAATAAACATTCAGTACTTC	CASSLGTINIQYF
few	TRBD2	TRBV18	TRBJ2-1	TGTGCCAGCTCACCACCGGGACGGGGGGGCAATGAGCAGTTCTTC	CASSPPGRGGNEQFF
.	.	TRBV5-1	TRBJ2-3	TGCGCCAGCAACGGAGGGGCCAACACAGATACGCAGTATTTT	CASNGGANTDTQYF
.	TRBD1	TRBV7-2	TRBJ2-5	TGTGCCAGCAGCTTAGTTGTCGGGACAGGTCGGGAGACCCAGTACTTC	CASSLVVGTGRETQYF
.	TRBD1	TRBV2	TRBJ1-2	TGTGCCAGCAGTGAAACAGGGGACTACACCTTC	CASSETGDYTF
.	TRBD2	TRBV9	TRBJ2-5	TGTGCCAGCAGCGTAGGAGGGACTAGCGTCCAAGAGACCCAGTACTTC	CASSVGGTSVQETQYF
.	TRBD2	TRBV5-6	TRBJ2-1	TGTGCCAGCAGCTATCTAGCGGGGGGGCGGAATGAGCAGTTCTTC	CASSYLAGGRNEQFF
.	.	TRBV5-1	TRBJ2-1	TGCGCCAGCAGCCATCCGGCCGGGGATGAGCAGTTCTTC	CASSHPAGDEQFF
.	TRBD2	TRBV19	TRBJ2-1	TGTGCCAGTAGTCCAGGACTAGCGGGGGGCTACAATGAGCAGTTCTTC	CASSPGLAGGYNEQFF
.	.	TRBV18	TRBJ1-1	TGTGCCAGCTCACCTCCGGGACAGAACACTGAAGCTTTCTTT	CASSPPGQNTEAFF
.	.	TRBV10-3	TRBJ2-7	TGTGCCACTCACGCGGGTTCCTATACAGACGAGCAGTACTTC	CATHAGSYTDEQYF
.	.	TRBV24-1	TRBJ2-7	TGTGCCACCAACAAGGCGTCCGGGACACCCAGAGCCTACGAGCAGTACTTC	CATNKASGTPRAYEQYF
.	TRBD2	TRBV28	TRBJ2-3	TGTGCCAGCAGTTTAGGGCTCTCCGGGGGGGATACGCAGTATTTT	CASSLGLSGGDTQYF
few	.	TRBV4-1	TRBJ1-6	TGCGCCAGCAGCCAAGAGCCGGGGGGCTCTAATTCACCCCTCCACTTT	CASSQEPGGSNSPLHF
.	TRBD2	TRBV10-3	TRBJ2-7	TGTGCCATCAGTGGAATAGGGACTAGCGGGAGTACCTACGAGCAGTACTTC	CAISGIGTSGSTYEQYF
once	TRBD1	TRBV29-1	TRBJ2-1	TGCAGCGTTGACCGGACAGGGAAGATCAATGAGCAGTTCTTC	CSVDRTGKINEQFF
.	.	TRBV19	TRBJ1-1	TGTGCCAGTAGTATCGGCAGGGCTACTTTCTTT	CASSIGRATFF
.	TRBD2	TRBV3-1/TRBV3-2	TRBJ2-1	TGTGCCAGCAGCCAATTGGGGGGGAAGTTCTTC	CASSQLGGKFF
.	TRBD1	TRBV30	TRBJ1-6	TGTGCCTGGAGTCCCTTTGACAGGGATAATTCACCCCTCCACTTT	CAWSPFDRDNSPLHF
.	TRBD1	TRBV10-2	TRBJ1-6	TGCGCCAGCAGTGCGGCAGGGGGCCCGAGATCACCCCTCCACTTT	CASSAAGGPRSPLHF
.	.	TRBV29-1	TRBJ1-3	TGCAGCGTTGAACAGGGCATGACTGGAAACACCATATATTTT	CSVEQGMTGNTIYF
.	.	TRBV7-2	TRBJ1-2	TGTGCCAGCAGCTATGACTGGAGGAGCGGTGGTGATGGCTACACCTTC	CASSYDWRSGGDGYTF
once	.	TRBV2	TRBJ2-1	TGTGCCAGCAGGCGGGTCTTGAATGAGCAGTTCTTC	CASRRVLNEQFF
once	TRBD1	TRBV12-3/TRBV12-4	TRBJ2-1	TGTGCCAGCAGCCTCGACAGGGTTGAGCAGTTCTTC	CASSLDRVEQFF
.	TRBD1	TRBV11-2	TRBJ1-1	TGTGCCAGCAGCTTAGGGCCAGGGGGCGCTTCCCCCACTGAAGCTTTCTTT	CASSLGPGGASPTEAFF
few	TRBD1	TRBV27	TRBJ2-3	TGTGCCAGCAGTCTCAGGGACAGGCACACAGATACGCAGTATTTT	CASSLRDRHTDTQYF
.	.	TRBV9	TRBJ2-1	TGTGCCAGCAGCGTGTCACAGAAGTCCTACAATGAGCAGTTCTTC	CASSVSQKSYNEQFF
.	.	TRBV28	TRBJ1-5	TGTGCCAGCAGTCCTCCTCCCTATAGCAATCAGCCCCAGCATTTT	CASSPPPYSNQPQHF
.	.	TRBV6-1	TRBJ2-3	TGTGCCAGCAGTGAAGGGCAGGGGACAGATACGCAGTATTTT	CASSEGQGTDTQYF
.	.	TRBV9	TRBJ1-3	TGTGCCAGCAGCGTAGCGGGGGACGTCTCTGGAAACACCATATATTTT	CASSVAGDVSGNTIYF
.	TRBD1	TRBV20-1	TRBJ1-5	TGCAGTGCTAGTTCCCCGGGACAGGGGTTGGGTCAGCCCCAGCATTTT	CSASSPGQGLGQPQHF
.	.	TRBV2	TRBJ1-2	TGTGCCAGCAGGGTGACAGAGCCCTCTGGCTACACCTTC	CASRVTEPSGYTF
few	.	TRBV29-1	TRBJ1-1	TGCAGCGTTGAAGTGACAGAAAACACTGAAGCTTTCTTT	CSVEVTENTEAFF
.	.	TRBV9	TRBJ1-2	TGTGCCAGCAGCGTAGATAGCCATCCGGCGTATGGCTACACCTTC	CASSVDSHPAYGYTF
.	.	TRBV9	TRBJ1-2	TGTGCCAGCAACCCACAGGGTTTGGATGGCTACACCTTC	CASNPQGLDGYTF
.	TRBD1	TRBV2	TRBJ2-3	TGTGCCGTTCGACAGGGGTCGGGAGATACGCAGTATTTT	CAVRQGSGDTQYF
.	TRBD2	TRBV7-9	TRBJ2-3	TGTGCCAGCAGCCCTTGGAGGACTAGCGGTAGTACAGATACGCAGTATTTT	CASSPWRTSGSTDTQYF
.	TRBD1	TRBV28	TRBJ2-7	TGTGCCAGCAGTTTATCGTGGACAGGGGGTTACGAGCAGTACTTC	CASSLSWTGGYEQYF
.	TRBD1	TRBV3-1/TRBV3-2	TRBJ2-7	TGTGCCAGCAGCCAAGCCGGACAGGGTAGCGAGCAGTACTTC	CASSQAGQGSEQYF
once	.	TRBV27	TRBJ1-3	TGTGCCAGCAGTCTACAGGGTTTATCCGGAAACACCATATATTTT	CASSLQGLSGNTIYF
few	.	TRBV27	TRBJ2-3	TGTGCCAGCAGTTTCAGGGATCGCACAGATACGCAGTATTTT	CASSFRDRTDTQYF
.	TRBD1	TRBV19	TRBJ1-2	TGTGCCAGTAGTCAGGGGGCAGGCTATGGCTACACCTTC	CASSQGAGYGYTF
.	.	TRBV2	TRBJ1-5	TGTGCCAGCAGGGAGGGTGCGAATAGCAATCAGCCCCAGCATTTT	CASREGANSNQPQHF